This T cell receptor (beta chain) derives from a study of control samples from healthy donors and cancer patients. Germline V lookup: CDR1 MDHEN, CDR2 SYDVKM. The CDR3 extends over 12 amino acids. With 5 bases removed from V and 8 bases from J, the gap between germline ends came to 12 bases. Profiled with immunoSEQ multiplex PCR; TCRdb holds only in-frame clones, not every one. This repertoire shows fewer than 85,000 clones, about nine tenths found once; its top ten account for 15% to 18%. Sequencing used blood. This clonotype was obtained from a man aged 30 to 45 in good health. This sequence joins TRBV28 and TRBJ1-2; weak D call: TRBD1 (6 bases). The CDR3, as DNA: TGTGCCAGCAGTGGATCAGGGGTCGGCTACACCTTC. Residues: CASSGSGVGYTF.